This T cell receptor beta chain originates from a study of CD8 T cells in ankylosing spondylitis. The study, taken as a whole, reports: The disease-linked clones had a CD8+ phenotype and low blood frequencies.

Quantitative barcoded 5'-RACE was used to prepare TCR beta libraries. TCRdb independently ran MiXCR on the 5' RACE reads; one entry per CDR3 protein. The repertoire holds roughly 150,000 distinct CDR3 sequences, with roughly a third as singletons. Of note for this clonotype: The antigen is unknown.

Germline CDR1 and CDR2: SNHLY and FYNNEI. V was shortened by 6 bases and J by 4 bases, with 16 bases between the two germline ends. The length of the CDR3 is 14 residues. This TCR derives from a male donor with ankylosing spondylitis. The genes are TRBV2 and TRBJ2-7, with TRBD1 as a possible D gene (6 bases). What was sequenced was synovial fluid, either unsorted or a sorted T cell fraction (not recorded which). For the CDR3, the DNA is TGTGCCAGCAGAGTACAGGGACCCTCATACGAGCAGTACTTC. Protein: CASRVQGPSYEQYF. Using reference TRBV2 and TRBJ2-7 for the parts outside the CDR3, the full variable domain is EPEVTQTPSHQVTQMGQEVILRCVPISNHLYFYWYRQILGQKVEFLVSFYNNEISEKSEIFDDQFSVERPDGSNFTLKIRSTKLEDSAMYFCASRVQGPSYEQYFGPGTRLTVT.